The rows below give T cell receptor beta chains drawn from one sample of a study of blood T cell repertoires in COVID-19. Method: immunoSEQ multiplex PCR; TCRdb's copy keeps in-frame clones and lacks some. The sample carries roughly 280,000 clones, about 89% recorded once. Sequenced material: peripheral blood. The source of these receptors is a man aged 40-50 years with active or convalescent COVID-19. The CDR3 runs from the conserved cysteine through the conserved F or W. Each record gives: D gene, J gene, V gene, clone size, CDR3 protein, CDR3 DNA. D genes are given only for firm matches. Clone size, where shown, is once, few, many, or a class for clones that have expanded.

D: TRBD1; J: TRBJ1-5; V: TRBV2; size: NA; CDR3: CASSERDRVQPQHF; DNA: TGTGCCAGCAGTGAACGGGACAGGGTCCAGCCCCAGCATTTT
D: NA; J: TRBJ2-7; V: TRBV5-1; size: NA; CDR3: CASSVDTWAPTPYEQYF; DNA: TGCGCCAGCAGCGTCGACACCTGGGCACCAACTCCATACGAGCAGTACTTC
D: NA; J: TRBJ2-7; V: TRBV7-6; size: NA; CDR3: CASSSLDGLGRYEQYF; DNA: TGTGCCAGCAGCTCCCTGGACGGACTTGGCCGCTACGAGCAGTACTTC
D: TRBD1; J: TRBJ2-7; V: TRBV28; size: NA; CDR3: CASSYGQGGSYEQYF; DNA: TGTGCCAGCAGCTACGGACAGGGTGGTTCCTACGAGCAGTACTTC
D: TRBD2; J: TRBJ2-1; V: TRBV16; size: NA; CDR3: CASSQSGLKNEQFF; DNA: TGTGCCAGCAGCCAATCGGGACTAAAAAATGAGCAGTTCTTC
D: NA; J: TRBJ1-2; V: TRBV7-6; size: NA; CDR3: CASSSQPWGGNEDGYTF; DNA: TGTGCCAGCAGCTCCCAGCCATGGGGAGGGAACGAAGATGGCTACACCTTC
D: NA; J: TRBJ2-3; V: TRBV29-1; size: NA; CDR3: CSVAHTTTALVRHADTQYF; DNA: TGCAGCGTTGCCCACACTACTACCGCTTTGGTGCGTCACGCAGATACGCAGTATTTT
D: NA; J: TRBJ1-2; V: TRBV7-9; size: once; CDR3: CASSLAAGIYGYTF; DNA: TGTGCCAGCAGCTTAGCGGCAGGGATCTATGGCTACACCTTC
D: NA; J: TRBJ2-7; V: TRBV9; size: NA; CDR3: CASSVGGVGEQYF; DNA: TGTGCCAGCAGCGTAGGGGGGGTCGGCGAGCAGTACTTC
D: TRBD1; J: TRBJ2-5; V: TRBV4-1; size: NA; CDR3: CASSHRQGEETQYF; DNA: TGCGCCAGCAGCCACAGACAGGGAGAAGAGACCCAGTACTTC
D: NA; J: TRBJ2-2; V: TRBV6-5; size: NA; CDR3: CASNRENTGELFF; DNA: TGTGCCAGCAACCGGGAGAACACCGGGGAGCTGTTTTTT
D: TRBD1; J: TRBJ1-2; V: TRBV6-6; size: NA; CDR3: CASSYGDRGNYGYTF; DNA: TGTGCCAGCAGCTACGGGGACAGGGGGAACTATGGCTACACCTTC
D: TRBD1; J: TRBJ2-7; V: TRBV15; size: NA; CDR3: CATSRGPRGQGNEQYF; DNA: TGTGCCACCAGCAGAGGGCCGAGGGGACAGGGGAACGAGCAGTACTTC
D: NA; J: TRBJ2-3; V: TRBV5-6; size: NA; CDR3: CASSLYRVGTDTQYF; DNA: TGTGCCAGCAGCTTATACAGGGTGGGCACAGATACGCAGTATTTT
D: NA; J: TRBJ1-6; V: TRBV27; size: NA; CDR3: CASSPRRNPSERAPLHF; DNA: TGTGCCAGCAGCCCGAGACGGAATCCGAGTGAGAGGGCACCCCTCCACTTT
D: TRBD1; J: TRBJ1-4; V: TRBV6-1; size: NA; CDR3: CASSELSGGAREKLFF; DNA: TGTGCCAGCAGTGAACTTTCAGGGGGCGCGAGGGAAAAACTGTTTTTT
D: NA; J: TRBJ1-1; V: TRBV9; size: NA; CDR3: CASSVGHSVNTEAFF; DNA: TGTGCCAGCAGCGTAGGTCATAGCGTGAACACTGAAGCTTTCTTT
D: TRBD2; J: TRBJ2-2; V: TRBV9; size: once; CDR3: CASSLIRPGLAAPGTTGELFF; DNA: TGTGCCAGCAGCCTCATTCGGCCGGGACTAGCGGCCCCCGGGACCACCGGGGAGCTGTTTTTT
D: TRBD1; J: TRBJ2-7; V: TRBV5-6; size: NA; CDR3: CASSEGQGFLYEQYF; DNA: TGTGCCAGCAGCGAGGGACAGGGTTTTCTCTACGAGCAGTACTTC
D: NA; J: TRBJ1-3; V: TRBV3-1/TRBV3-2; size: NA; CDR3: CASSQWGRRGSGNTIYF; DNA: TGTGCCAGCAGCCAATGGGGCAGGAGAGGTTCTGGAAACACCATATATTTT
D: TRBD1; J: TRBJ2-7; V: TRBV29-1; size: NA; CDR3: CSAAMRDRGDEQYF; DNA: TGCAGCGCCGCAATGAGGGACAGGGGCGACGAGCAGTACTTC
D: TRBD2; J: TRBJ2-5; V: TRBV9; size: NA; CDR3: CASSVGSGGPRETQYF; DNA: TGTGCCAGCAGCGTTGGTAGCGGGGGGCCCAGGGAGACCCAGTACTTC
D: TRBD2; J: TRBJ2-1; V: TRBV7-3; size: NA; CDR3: CASSSSGGSYNEQFF; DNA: TGTGCCAGCAGCTCTAGCGGGGGGAGCTACAATGAGCAGTTCTTC